This T cell receptor (beta chain) was identified during a study of blood T cell repertoires in COVID-19. Overall study context: Acute-phase and convalescent COVID-19 samples originated in the United States, Italy and Spain.

As originally analysed: Amplification from reference gene primers served as the basis for estimated nucleated cell counts. Sequencing used immunoSEQ multiplex PCR; TCRdb keeps in-frame clones, though not all of them. The V and J calls and clone size were taken over from that table, and D and trimming were inferred from the DNA. The table records 110,000 to 150,000 clones, around four fifths of them present only once. Participant ages covered roughly 18 to 89 years across around 22 US areas. Categorization into cohorts depended on clinical history that participants reported. Trimming cost V 0 bases and J 2 bases; bases outside gene matches: 5. The CDR3 is made up of 16 amino acids. Per germline, CDR1 MGHRA and CDR2 YSYEKL.

The receptor was isolated from a woman aged 40 to 49 who had recovered from COVID-19. The sequencing input was PBMCs or T cells enriched from blood (not recorded which). The chain is built from TRBV4-1 and TRBJ2-5; 8 bases are a match to TRBD2. The CDR3 nucleotides are TGCGCCAGCAGCCAAGAGAGCGGGGGTCCTCAAGAGACCCAGTACTTC. Its translation is CASSQESGGPQETQYF.